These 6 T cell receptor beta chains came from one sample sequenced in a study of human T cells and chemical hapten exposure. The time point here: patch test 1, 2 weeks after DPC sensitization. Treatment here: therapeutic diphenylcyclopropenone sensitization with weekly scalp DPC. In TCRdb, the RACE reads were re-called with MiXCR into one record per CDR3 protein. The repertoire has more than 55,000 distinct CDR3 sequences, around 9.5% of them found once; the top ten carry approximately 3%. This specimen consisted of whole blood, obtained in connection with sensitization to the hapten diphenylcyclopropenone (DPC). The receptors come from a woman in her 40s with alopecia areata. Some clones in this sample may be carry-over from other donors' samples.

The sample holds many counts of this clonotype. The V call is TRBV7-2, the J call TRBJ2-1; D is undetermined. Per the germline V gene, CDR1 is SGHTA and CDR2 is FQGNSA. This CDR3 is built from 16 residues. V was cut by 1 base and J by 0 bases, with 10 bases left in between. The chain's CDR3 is CASSLGLRSSYNEQFF. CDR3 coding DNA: TGTGCCAGCAGCTTAGGTCTCCGGAGCTCCTACAATGAGCAGTTCTTC.

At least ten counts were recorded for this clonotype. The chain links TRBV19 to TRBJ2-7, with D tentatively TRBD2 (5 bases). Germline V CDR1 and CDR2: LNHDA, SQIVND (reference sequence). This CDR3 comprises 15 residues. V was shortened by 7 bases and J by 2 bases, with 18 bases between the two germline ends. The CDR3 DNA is TGTGCCAGTACCAAAACGGCGGGCGGACCCTACGAGCAGTACTTC. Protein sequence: CASTKTAGGPYEQYF.

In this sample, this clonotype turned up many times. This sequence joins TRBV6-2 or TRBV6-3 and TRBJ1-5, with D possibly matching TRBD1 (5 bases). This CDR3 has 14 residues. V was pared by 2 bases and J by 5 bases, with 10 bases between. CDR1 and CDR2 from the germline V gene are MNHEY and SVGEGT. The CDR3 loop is CASSYSTGDQPQHF. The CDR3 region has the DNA TGTGCCAGCAGTTACAGTACGGGGGATCAGCCCCAGCATTTT.

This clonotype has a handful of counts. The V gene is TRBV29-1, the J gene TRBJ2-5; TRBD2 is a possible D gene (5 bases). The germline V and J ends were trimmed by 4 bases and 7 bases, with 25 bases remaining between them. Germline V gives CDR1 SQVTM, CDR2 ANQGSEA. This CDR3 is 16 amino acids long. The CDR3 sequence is CSVVTDTRDPVGTQYF. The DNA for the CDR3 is TGCAGCGTTGTAACCGACACTAGAGATCCGGTGGGGACCCAGTACTTC.

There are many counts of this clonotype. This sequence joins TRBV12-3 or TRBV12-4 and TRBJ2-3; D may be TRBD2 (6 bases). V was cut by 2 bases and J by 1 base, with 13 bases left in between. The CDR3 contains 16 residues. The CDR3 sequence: CASSLWGVSGTDTQYF. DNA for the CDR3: TGTGCCAGCAGTTTATGGGGGGTGAGCGGCACAGATACGCAGTATTTT.

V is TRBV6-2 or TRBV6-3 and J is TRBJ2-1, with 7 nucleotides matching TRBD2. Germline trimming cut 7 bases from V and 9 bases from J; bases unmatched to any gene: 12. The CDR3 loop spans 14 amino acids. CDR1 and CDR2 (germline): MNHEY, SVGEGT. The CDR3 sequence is CASIFSGKGSEQFF. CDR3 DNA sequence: TGTGCCAGCATCTTCAGCGGGAAAGGATCTGAGCAGTTCTTC.